This T cell receptor beta chain was identified during a study of identifying expanded T cells in peripheral blood. Healthy donors had no documented immune events, such as infections, while sampled. Only in-frame clones appear in the TCRdb table, and some are missing; sequencing was by immunoSEQ multiplex PCR. The sample consists of about 94,000 clones, roughly 88% of them appearing once. To note about this clone: Its antigen is not known.

V dropped 0 bases and J dropped 7 bases, with 13 bases sitting between them. Germline V lookup: CDR1 ENHRY, CDR2 SYGVKD. The CDR3 runs 15 residues. Study-level points and caveats: Differentially abundant clones: about 1.2 between replicates, approximately 15 at approximately 13 days, under 25 at four. Approximately two-week clone count variance significantly increased as total template count grew.

V gene TRBV10-3 combines with J gene TRBJ2-1, with D possibly TRBD1 on 5 matching bases. Sequences were obtained from blood. The receptor was isolated from a person aged 18 to 70 in good health. The CDR3 reads CAISESLGEANEQFF. CDR3 in DNA: TGTGCCATCAGTGAGTCCCTAGGGGAAGCAAATGAGCAGTTCTTC.